A single sample gave rise to the 18 T cell receptor beta chains below, sequenced in a study of cytotoxic CD8 clonotypes in ibrutinib-treated CLL. TCRdb's copy holds only in-frame clones and misses some; the assay was immunoSEQ multiplex PCR. The sample records around 200,000 clones, roughly 73% being singletons. Here the sequenced sample was PBMCs, taken after 12 months of ibrutinib treatment. The receptors come from a human donor with chronic lymphocytic leukemia.

Worth noting for this clone: At the DNA level, this CDR3 is encoded by other sequences in the same sample as well. V and J are TRBV25-1 and TRBJ1-1; a possible D gene is TRBD1 (5 bases). The CDR3 is made up of 13 amino acids. Looked up from germline, CDR1 is MGHDK and CDR2 is SYGVNS. Deletions cut 4 bases from V and 6 bases from J, with 12 bases between. The CDR3 sequence: CASSGIGGAEAFF. In nucleotides, the CDR3 is TGTGCCAGCAGTGGGATCGGGGGGGCTGAAGCTTTCTTT.

This clone was counted a few times. CDR3 protein: CASSPPNEETQYF. In DNA, the CDR3 is TGTGCCAGCTCACCACCTAATGAGGAGACCCAGTACTTC. The V call is TRBV18, the J call TRBJ2-5; D gene unclear. Trimming left V 0 bases short and J 5 bases short, with 7 bases between. From germline, CDR1 is KGHSH and CDR2 LQKENI. This CDR3 spans 13 amino acids.

The genes are TRBV5-1 and TRBJ2-1, with a weak D call TRBD1 (5 bases). V lost 3 bases to trimming and J lost 5 bases, with 9 bases between them. This CDR3 region has 13 residues. The germline V gene encodes CDR1 SGHRS and CDR2 YFSETQ. The chain's CDR3 is CASSSGQNNEQFF. CDR3 bases: TGCGCCAGCAGCTCCGGACAAAACAATGAGCAGTTCTTC.

This clone was counted a few times. The rearrangement uses TRBV5-1 and TRBJ1-4; the D gene is possibly TRBD1 (5 bases). V was shortened by 4 bases and J by 4 bases, with 11 bases between the two germline ends. CDR1 SGHRS and CDR2 YFSETQ come from the germline V gene. The CDR3 has 14 amino acids. The CDR3 is CASSQQALNEKLFF. CDR3 nucleotides: TGCGCCAGCAGCCAACAGGCCCTTAATGAAAAACTGTTTTTT.

This chain links TRBV6-1 with TRBJ2-7; D is uncertain. This CDR3 region has 11 residues. Trimming cost V 6 bases and J 4 bases, with 7 bases left between them. Germline V CDR1 and CDR2: MNHNS, SASEGT. CDR3 amino acids: CASSPNYEQYF. In DNA, the CDR3 is TGTGCCAGCAGCCCCAATTACGAGCAGTACTTC.

The chain combines TRBV25-1 with TRBJ2-6; no reliable D call. CDR1 and CDR2 from the germline V gene are MGHDK and SYGVNS. Trimming cost V 3 bases and J 4 bases, with 10 bases left between them. The CDR3 loop spans 15 amino acids. The CDR3 sequence: CASSESPTGANVLTF. The CDR3 nucleotides are TGTGCCAGCAGTGAGAGCCCCACAGGGGCCAACGTCCTGACTTTC. Full variable domain (missing parts from reference TRBV25-1 and TRBJ2-6): EADIYQTPRYLVIGTGKKITLECSQTMGHDKMYWYQQDPGMELHLIHYSYGVNSTEKGDLSSESTVSRIRTEHFPLTLESARPSHTSQYLCASSESPTGANVLTFGAGSRLTVL.

This chain uses TRBV5-1 with TRBJ1-1, with TRBD1 matching 7 bases. This CDR3 region has 16 residues. Germline trimming cut 2 bases from V and 0 bases from J; bases unmatched to any gene: 7. Germline V gene lookup returns CDR1 SGHRS and CDR2 YFSETQ. CDR3 residues: CASSFMTGRMNTEAFF. The CDR3 DNA reads TGCGCCAGCAGCTTTATGACAGGGCGCATGAACACTGAAGCTTTCTTT. The full variable domain, rest sourced from reference TRBV5-1 and TRBJ1-1, is KAGVTQTPRYLIKTRGQQVTLSCSPISGHRSVSWYQQTPGQGLQFLFEYFSETQRNKGNFPGRFSGRQFSNSRSEMNVSTLELGDSALYLCASSFMTGRMNTEAFFGQGTRLTVV.

J is TRBJ1-4 and V is TRBV13, with 7 bases fitting TRBD1. The CDR3 is 16 amino acids. The V and J ends lost 0 bases and 7 bases, in that order; junction bases with no gene match: 8. Germline V gene data show CDR1 as PRHDT and CDR2 as FYEKMQ (reference sequence). CDR3 region: CASSLGKDRLFEKLFF. CDR3 DNA sequence: TGTGCCAGCAGCTTAGGCAAGGACAGGCTTTTTGAAAAACTGTTTTTT.

This rearrangement joins TRBV30 to TRBJ2-3, with TRBD1 matching over 11 bases. This CDR3 is built from 17 residues. Germline-derived CDR1 and CDR2 are GTSNPN and SVGIG (reference sequence). Trimming at V came to 3 bases and at J to 5 bases, leaving 13 bases not matched to a gene. In DNA form, the CDR3 reads TGTGCCTGGAGGCCAGCGCTGGGACAGGGGGTTGTAGATACGCAGTATTTT. Protein sequence: CAWRPALGQGVVDTQYF.

The count of this clone is one. The chain has TRBV18 and TRBJ2-2; 9 bases line up with TRBD1. The V and J ends lost 3 bases and 2 bases, in that order; junction bases with no gene match: 4. This CDR3 is built from 16 residues. The germline V gene has CDR1 KGHSH and CDR2 LQKENI. The CDR3 loop reads CASSPPGQGNTGELFF. For the CDR3, the DNA is TGTGCCAGCTCACCTCCGGGACAGGGAAACACCGGGGAGCTGTTTTTT.

The gene calls are TRBV2 and TRBJ2-3; a weak D match, TRBD1 (6 bases). Germline V gene sequence: CDR1 SNHLY, CDR2 FYNNEI. Trimming pared 6 bases from V and 4 bases from J, leaving 14 bases between. CDR3 size: 14 residues. Written as DNA, the CDR3 is TGTGCCAGCAGCGACCTGGACAGCCCAGATACGCAGTATTTT. It yields the protein CASSDLDSPDTQYF. The variable domain in full, completed from reference TRBV2 and TRBJ2-3, reads EPEVTQTPSHQVTQMGQEVILRCVPISNHLYFYWYRQILGQKVEFLVSFYNNEISEKSEIFDDQFSVERPDGSNFTLKIRSTKLEDSAMYFCASSDLDSPDTQYFGPGTRLTVL.

Worth noting for this clone: Distinct nucleotide sequences in the sample also encode this CDR3. V usage is TRBV28 and J usage is TRBJ2-7; D perhaps matches TRBD1 (5 bases). Trimming removed 3 bases at V and 4 bases at J, with 19 bases between. Germline CDR1 and CDR2: MDHEN and SYDVKM. This CDR3 has 16 amino acids. DNA of the CDR3: TGTGCCAGCAGTTTCTCATTGCGTGGGGCCAGATACGAGCAGTACTTC. Translated, it gives CASSFSLRGARYEQYF. The complete variable domain, with remaining parts taken from reference TRBV28 and TRBJ2-7, reads DVKVTQSSRYLVKRTGEKVFLECVQDMDHENMFWYRQDPGLGLRLIYFSYDVKMKEKGDIPEGYSVSREKKERFSLILESASTNQTSMYLCASSFSLRGARYEQYFGPGTRLTVT.

Only one count was recorded for this clone. The J gene is TRBJ1-1, the V gene TRBV19; 7 nucleotides match TRBD1. With V trimmed by 6 bases and J by 0 bases, 1 base remained unmatched. The CDR3 loop spans 13 amino acids. Germline V CDR1 and CDR2: LNHDA, SQIVND (reference sequence). DNA of the CDR3: TGTGCCAGTAGAGACAGGGTGAACACTGAAGCTTTCTTT. Translation gives CASRDRVNTEAFF.

This clone has only a few counts. The chain carries TRBV6-5 and TRBJ2-1, with 7 positions matching TRBD2. The germline V gene encodes CDR1 MNHEY and CDR2 SVGAGI. Germline trimming cut 5 bases from V and 7 bases from J; bases unmatched to any gene: 5. The CDR3 extends over 13 amino acids. CDR3 nucleotides: TGTGCCAGCAGTACACTAGCGAGGAATGAGCAGTTCTTC. Translated, it gives CASSTLARNEQFF.

This clone has a count of ten or more. The chain uses TRBV28 and TRBJ1-6; D not resolved. The germline V gene encodes CDR1 MDHEN and CDR2 SYDVKM. Trimming shortened V by 6 bases and J by 10 bases, and 13 bases separated the two germline ends. This CDR3 comprises 13 residues. The CDR3 region has the DNA TGTGCCAGCAGCCGAGAACCTCCCTCACCCCTCCACTTT. Protein sequence: CASSREPPSPLHF.

This chain connects TRBV7-6 to TRBJ1-2; D is undetermined. The CDR3 is 15 residues long. Trimming stripped 3 bases from V and 4 bases from J, with 15 bases between. The germline V gene has CDR1 SGHVS and CDR2 FNYEAQ. CDR3 sequence (DNA): TGTGCCAGCAGCTTTTCCGAGGGCGGAGGCTATGGCTACACCTTC. Protein: CASSFSEGGGYGYTF.

This sequence joins TRBV29-1 and TRBJ1-2, with D uncertain. Germline lookup yields CDR1 SQVTM and CDR2 ANQGSEA. This CDR3 spans 13 amino acids. Trimming took off 7 bases at V and 4 bases at J, with 16 bases between the two ends. This CDR3 reads CSAVGTLVYGYTF. CDR3 bases: TGCAGCGCTGTCGGAACCCTCGTCTATGGCTACACCTTC.

The rearrangement joins TRBV5-1 to TRBJ2-7; the match to TRBD1 covers 11 bases. V lost 4 bases and J lost 1; bases outside the gene matches: 4. This CDR3 has 15 residues. The germline gives CDR1 SGHRS, CDR2 YFSETQ. The CDR3 nucleotides are TGCGCCAGCAGCCCGGGACAGGGGGGATCCTACGAGCAGTACTTC. Translated: CASSPGQGGSYEQYF. Using reference TRBV5-1 and TRBJ2-7 for the parts outside the CDR3, the full variable domain is KAGVTQTPRYLIKTRGQQVTLSCSPISGHRSVSWYQQTPGQGLQFLFEYFSETQRNKGNFPGRFSGRQFSNSRSEMNVSTLELGDSALYLCASSPGQGGSYEQYFGPGTRLTVT.